The T cell receptor (beta chain) described here comes from a study of beta chain features in type 1 diabetes. The entirety of the isolated RNA underwent reverse transcription, so expressed TCRB transcripts were sequenced. The assay was immunoSEQ multiplex PCR, and TCRdb's table has in-frame clones only and misses some. The sample carries under 900,000 clones, 17% recorded once. The CDR3 contains 18 residues. V trimming: 2 bases; J trimming: 8 bases; junction bases outside the gene matches: 18. The germline gives CDR1 SGHTS, CDR2 YDEGEE. Study observations and caveats: Shorter TCRB CDR3s, moderately but significantly so, marked every one of the four CD4+ subsets in Type 1 diabetes patients. More deletions and fewer insertions at VDJ junctions were seen in type 1 diabetes patients. Shorter templates might be favored by PCR, equally in patients and controls.

This clone was recorded a few times. The antigen remains undetermined. Sequencing used naive CD4+ T cells from blood. This sequence joins TRBV5-8 and TRBJ2-4, with 8 nucleotides matching TRBD1. The clonotype was recovered from a woman younger than 30 in good health. CDR3 nucleotide sequence: TGTGCCAGCAGCTTAGAGACAGGGGCTACTTTGGATGGGGACATTCAGTACTTC. It translates to CASSLETGATLDGDIQYF.